This TCR beta chain was captured in a study of CD8+ T cells in alopecia areata. Study as a whole: Severity in treated patients was scored by percentage of scalp area affected.

Findings of the study overall: There were also resident alphabeta T cells of normal skin sequenced in scalp samples.

In the case of this clone: What it binds is not known.

This sample's treatment: oral pan-JAK inhibitor, 5-10 mg twice daily. The authors extracted RNA and reverse transcribed it into cDNA as the sequencing template. Repertoires were generated with immunoSEQ multiplex PCR, while TCRdb's copy carries only in-frame clones and drops some. The sample includes about 270,000 clones, 60% of them seen just once. The CDR3 has 15 amino acids. Germline loops: CDR1 SGHAT, CDR2 FQDESV (reference sequence). Trimming cost V 5 bases and J 4 bases; bases outside gene matches: 10. V and J are TRBV11-1 and TRBJ2-5; 7 nucleotides line up with TRBD1. The clonotype originates from a human donor with alopecia areata. The sample was CD4+ T cells sorted from blood, taken at week 52, from a patient treated with tofacitinib. The CDR3 loop is CASSMRQGVRETQYF. The CDR3 DNA reads as TGTGCCAGCAGCATGCGACAGGGAGTTCGAGAGACCCAGTACTTC.